The clone carrying this T cell receptor (beta chain) was counted many times. The source of the sample is a study of T cells in Graves' hyperthyroidism and ophthalmopathy. Authors of the study amplified TCR beta CDR3 regions from RNA transcripts. First-round RT-PCR targeting the TCR CDR3 was performed with the HTBI primer set. TCRdb ran MiXCR on the multiplex PCR reads and lists one entry per CDR3 protein. The repertoire includes about 500,000 distinct CDR3 sequences, around 15% of them detected once, and around 17% sits in the top ten. For Graves' hyperthyroidism to be stable, ophthalmopathy could not progress within 18 months. Uncontrolled infection, other autoimmune disease, pregnancy or lactation barred patients from enrollment. Germline lookup yields CDR1 SNHLY and CDR2 FYNNEI. The V end lost 7 bases, the J end lost 4 bases, and 19 bases lay between the germline ends. The CDR3 has 15 residues.

Sequenced: blood. This receptor was identified in a woman aged 18-29 years with Graves' hyperthyroidism. This sequence joins TRBV2 and TRBJ2-5; TRBD1 or TRBD2 may be the D gene (5 bases each). The CDR3 reads CASNQGRPQGETQYF. The CDR3 nucleotides read TGTGCCAGCAACCAGGGACGTCCTCAAGGAGAGACCCAGTACTTC.